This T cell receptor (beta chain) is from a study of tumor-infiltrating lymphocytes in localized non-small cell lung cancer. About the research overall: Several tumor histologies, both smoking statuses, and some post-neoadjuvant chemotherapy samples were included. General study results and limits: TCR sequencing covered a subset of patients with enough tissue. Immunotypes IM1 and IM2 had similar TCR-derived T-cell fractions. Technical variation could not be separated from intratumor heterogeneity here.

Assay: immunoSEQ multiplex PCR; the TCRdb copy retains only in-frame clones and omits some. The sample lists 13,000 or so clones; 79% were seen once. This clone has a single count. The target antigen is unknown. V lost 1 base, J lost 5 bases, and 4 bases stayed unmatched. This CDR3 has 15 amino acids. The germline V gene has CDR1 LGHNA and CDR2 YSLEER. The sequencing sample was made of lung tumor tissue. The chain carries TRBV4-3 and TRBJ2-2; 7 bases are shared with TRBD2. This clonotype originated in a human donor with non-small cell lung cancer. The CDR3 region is CASSQAGGRTGELFF. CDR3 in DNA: TGCGCCAGCAGCCAAGCGGGAGGAAGGACCGGGGAGCTGTTTTTT.